This TCR beta chain is from a study of blood T cell repertoires in COVID-19. Study-level information: PBMCs, B-cell-depleted T cells, or T cells provided the cDNA or gDNA that made up the material.

It was during active infection that Seattle patients were enrolled and then longitudinally followed. J was trimmed by 1 base and V by 5 bases; bases with no gene match: 2. This CDR3 comprises 14 residues. The germline CDR1 and CDR2 sequences are SEHNR and FQNEAQ (reference sequence). Original processing notes: Using reference gene primer amplification, nucleated cell counts were estimated. Clones were sequenced by immunoSEQ multiplex PCR, and TCRdb holds only the in-frame ones, with some missing. V and J calls and clone size are those listed in that table; D and trimming were worked out from the DNA. This sample has around 180,000 clones; approximately 81% occur once, and the top ten carry roughly 18%.

The specimen was peripheral blood. V usage is TRBV7-9 and J usage is TRBJ2-5; 9 bases are shared with TRBD2. The TCR sequence derives from a person between 65 and 80 years old with COVID-19, enrolled during active disease. Written as DNA, the CDR3 is TGTGCCAGCAGCCGTAGCGGGGGCCAAGAGACCCAGTACTTC. Its translation: CASSRSGGQETQYF. The full variable domain, rest sourced from reference TRBV7-9 and TRBJ2-5, is DTGVSQNPRHKITKRGQNVTFRCDPISEHNRLYWYRQTLGQGPEFLTYFQNEAQLEKSRLLSDRFSAERPKGSFSTLEIQRTEQGDSAMYLCASSRSGGQETQYFGPGTRLLVL.